Listed below are T cell receptor beta chains from one sample, sequenced in a study of control samples from healthy donors and cancer patients. Sequencing used immunoSEQ multiplex PCR; TCRdb keeps in-frame clones, though not all of them. The sample shows 100,000 to 120,000 clones, approximately 87% of them seen only once. Sequencing was carried out using PBMCs. The source is a woman aged 55-70 years with lung cancer. CDR3s include the opening cysteine and the closing phenylalanine or tryptophan. Fields, in order: clone size, V gene, J gene, D gene, CDR3 protein, CDR3 DNA. The D gene is left open where the match is weak. A row's size may be missing; if present it is once, few, many or a size class.

clone_size: -; v_call: TRBV6-5; j_call: TRBJ1-6; d_call: TRBD1; cdr3_aa: CASGPQGAGNSPLHF; cdr3_nt: TGTGCCAGCGGACCACAGGGGGCGGGTAATTCACCCCTCCACTTT
clone_size: -; v_call: TRBV6-2/TRBV6-3; j_call: TRBJ1-1; d_call: TRBD1; cdr3_aa: CASSYPQGARNTEAFF; cdr3_nt: TGTGCCAGCAGTTACCCTCAGGGGGCGAGAAACACTGAAGCTTTCTTT
clone_size: -; v_call: TRBV7-2; j_call: TRBJ1-6; d_call: -; cdr3_aa: CASSLGASSYNSPLHF; cdr3_nt: TGTGCCAGCAGCTTGGGGGCGAGCTCCTATAATTCACCCCTCCACTTT
clone_size: few; v_call: TRBV5-1; j_call: TRBJ2-5; d_call: -; cdr3_aa: CASSLQETQYF; cdr3_nt: TGCGCCAGCAGCTTACAAGAGACCCAGTACTTC
clone_size: -; v_call: TRBV19; j_call: TRBJ2-3; d_call: TRBD1; cdr3_aa: CASRTGTATDTQYF; cdr3_nt: TGTGCCAGTAGAACCGGGACAGCCACAGATACGCAGTATTTT
clone_size: -; v_call: TRBV27; j_call: TRBJ2-7; d_call: -; cdr3_aa: CASSGAGTMNPYEQYF; cdr3_nt: TGTGCCAGCAGTGGGGCCGGGACAATGAACCCCTACGAGCAGTACTTC
clone_size: -; v_call: TRBV5-1; j_call: TRBJ1-2; d_call: TRBD1; cdr3_aa: CASSLGQGAEGYTF; cdr3_nt: TGCGCCAGCAGCTTGGGACAGGGGGCAGAAGGCTACACCTTC
clone_size: -; v_call: TRBV10-3; j_call: TRBJ1-1; d_call: -; cdr3_aa: CATSKQGNEAFF; cdr3_nt: TGTGCCACGAGCAAGCAGGGAAATGAAGCTTTCTTT
clone_size: -; v_call: TRBV5-1; j_call: TRBJ2-1; d_call: -; cdr3_aa: CASSLNGDNEQFF; cdr3_nt: TGCGCCAGCAGCTTGAACGGGGACAATGAGCAGTTCTTC
clone_size: -; v_call: TRBV14; j_call: TRBJ2-5; d_call: -; cdr3_aa: CASSQEGYLRKYF; cdr3_nt: TGTGCCAGCAGCCAAGAAGGCTATTTACGGAAGTACTTC
clone_size: -; v_call: TRBV5-5; j_call: TRBJ2-7; d_call: TRBD2; cdr3_aa: CASSLGGGRPGAYEQYF; cdr3_nt: TGTGCCAGCAGCTTGGGGGGCGGGAGGCCCGGCGCGTACGAGCAGTACTTC
clone_size: -; v_call: TRBV19; j_call: TRBJ1-1; d_call: -; cdr3_aa: CASKTTGTEAFF; cdr3_nt: TGTGCCAGTAAAACAACAGGCACTGAAGCTTTCTTT
clone_size: -; v_call: TRBV27; j_call: TRBJ1-2; d_call: TRBD1; cdr3_aa: CASKRTGFNYGYTF; cdr3_nt: TGTGCCAGCAAAAGGACAGGCTTTAACTATGGCTACACCTTC
clone_size: -; v_call: TRBV27; j_call: TRBJ2-1; d_call: -; cdr3_aa: CASSLGGRTEQFF; cdr3_nt: TGTGCCAGCAGTTTAGGGGGACGGACCGAGCAGTTCTTC
clone_size: -; v_call: TRBV11-3; j_call: TRBJ1-2; d_call: -; cdr3_aa: CASSMGVGGYGYTF; cdr3_nt: TGTGCCAGCAGCATGGGGGTCGGCGGCTATGGCTACACCTTC
clone_size: -; v_call: TRBV7-6; j_call: TRBJ2-2; d_call: -; cdr3_aa: CASSLGYGLANTGELFF; cdr3_nt: TGTGCCAGCAGCTTAGGGTACGGGCTCGCGAACACCGGGGAGCTGTTTTTT
clone_size: -; v_call: TRBV9; j_call: TRBJ1-1; d_call: -; cdr3_aa: CASSVGSGSTEAFF; cdr3_nt: TGTGCCAGCAGCGTAGGGTCAGGGAGCACTGAAGCTTTCTTT
clone_size: -; v_call: TRBV5-4; j_call: TRBJ1-3; d_call: -; cdr3_aa: CASSSYRDTGNTIYF; cdr3_nt: TGTGCCAGCAGCTCGTATCGGGACACTGGAAACACCATATATTTT
clone_size: -; v_call: TRBV28; j_call: TRBJ1-1; d_call: -; cdr3_aa: CASSPGTATTEAFF; cdr3_nt: TGTGCCAGCAGTCCCGGGACCGCGACCACTGAAGCTTTCTTT
clone_size: -; v_call: TRBV7-9; j_call: TRBJ2-7; d_call: -; cdr3_aa: CASSWTDYEQYF; cdr3_nt: TGTGCCAGCAGCTGGACGGATTACGAGCAGTACTTC
clone_size: -; v_call: TRBV6-5; j_call: TRBJ2-3; d_call: -; cdr3_aa: CASSYSKWLGTDTQYF; cdr3_nt: TGTGCCAGCAGTTACTCGAAATGGTTGGGCACAGATACGCAGTATTTT
clone_size: -; v_call: TRBV27; j_call: TRBJ2-2; d_call: -; cdr3_aa: CASSFWESWRPNTGELFF; cdr3_nt: TGTGCCAGCAGTTTCTGGGAGAGTTGGCGGCCGAACACCGGGGAGCTGTTTTTT
clone_size: -; v_call: TRBV18; j_call: TRBJ1-5; d_call: -; cdr3_aa: CASSPFSATAANSPQHF; cdr3_nt: TGTGCCAGCTCACCATTCAGCGCGACAGCAGCCAATTCGCCCCAGCATTTT
clone_size: -; v_call: TRBV11-2; j_call: TRBJ1-2; d_call: -; cdr3_aa: CASSPRGDYGYTF; cdr3_nt: TGTGCCAGCAGCCCCAGGGGCGACTATGGCTACACCTTC
clone_size: -; v_call: TRBV4-1; j_call: TRBJ1-5; d_call: -; cdr3_aa: CASSQGPNQPQHF; cdr3_nt: TGCGCCAGCAGCCAAGGCCCGAATCAGCCCCAGCATTTT
clone_size: once; v_call: TRBV3-1/TRBV3-2; j_call: TRBJ2-4; d_call: TRBD1; cdr3_aa: CASSPRQGMHSIQYF; cdr3_nt: TGTGCCAGCAGCCCCCGACAGGGAATGCACAGCATTCAGTACTTC
clone_size: -; v_call: TRBV6-5; j_call: TRBJ2-5; d_call: TRBD2; cdr3_aa: CASSSGTSWETQYF; cdr3_nt: TGTGCCAGCAGTTCAGGGACTAGCTGGGAGACCCAGTACTTC
clone_size: -; v_call: TRBV28; j_call: TRBJ1-3; d_call: -; cdr3_aa: CASSLGAARSGNTIYF; cdr3_nt: TGTGCCAGCAGTTTGGGTGCGGCCCGCTCTGGAAACACCATATATTTT
clone_size: once; v_call: TRBV4-3; j_call: TRBJ1-1; d_call: -; cdr3_aa: CASSRDGNTEAFF; cdr3_nt: TGCGCCAGCAGCCGAGACGGAAACACTGAAGCTTTCTTT
clone_size: -; v_call: TRBV4-1; j_call: TRBJ2-5; d_call: -; cdr3_aa: CASSPPGVGGETQYF; cdr3_nt: TGCGCCAGCAGCCCCCCGGGCGTGGGCGGAGAGACCCAGTACTTC
clone_size: -; v_call: TRBV5-5; j_call: TRBJ2-2; d_call: TRBD2; cdr3_aa: CASSLVDLAATITGELFF; cdr3_nt: TGTGCCAGCAGCTTGGTCGACCTAGCGGCCACGATCACCGGGGAGCTGTTTTTT
clone_size: -; v_call: TRBV3-1/TRBV3-2; j_call: TRBJ1-1; d_call: TRBD1; cdr3_aa: CASSPGQGVAEAFF; cdr3_nt: TGTGCCAGCAGCCCGGGACAGGGAGTCGCTGAAGCTTTCTTT
clone_size: -; v_call: TRBV5-5; j_call: TRBJ1-6; d_call: -; cdr3_aa: CASSPPDRNNSPLHF; cdr3_nt: TGTGCCAGCAGCCCGCCCGACAGGAATAATTCACCCCTCCACTTT
clone_size: -; v_call: TRBV30; j_call: TRBJ2-4; d_call: -; cdr3_aa: CAWSVLGGLAKNIQYF; cdr3_nt: TGTGCCTGGAGTGTACTTGGGGGACTAGCCAAAAACATTCAGTACTTC
clone_size: -; v_call: TRBV5-1; j_call: TRBJ2-7; d_call: -; cdr3_aa: CASSAGGALEQYF; cdr3_nt: TGCGCCAGCAGCGCCGGTGGAGCCCTCGAGCAGTACTTC
clone_size: few; v_call: TRBV10-1; j_call: TRBJ1-3; d_call: -; cdr3_aa: CASRTDYGNTIYF; cdr3_nt: TGCGCCAGCAGGACCGATTATGGAAACACCATATATTTT
clone_size: -; v_call: TRBV7-2; j_call: TRBJ1-2; d_call: -; cdr3_aa: CASSPQEDYGYTF; cdr3_nt: TGTGCCAGCAGCCCTCAAGAGGACTATGGCTACACCTTC
clone_size: -; v_call: TRBV2; j_call: TRBJ2-1; d_call: -; cdr3_aa: CASSRDSLFANEQFF; cdr3_nt: TGTGCCAGCAGCCGGGACTCCCTTTTTGCCAATGAGCAGTTCTTC
clone_size: -; v_call: TRBV5-6; j_call: TRBJ2-5; d_call: -; cdr3_aa: CASSLETGMQETQYF; cdr3_nt: TGTGCCAGCAGCTTGGAAACAGGAATGCAAGAGACCCAGTACTTC
clone_size: -; v_call: TRBV5-1; j_call: TRBJ2-5; d_call: TRBD2; cdr3_aa: CASSLPAGAYQETQYF; cdr3_nt: TGCGCCAGCAGCTTGCCAGCGGGGGCGTACCAGGAGACCCAGTACTTC
clone_size: -; v_call: TRBV27; j_call: TRBJ1-6; d_call: -; cdr3_aa: CASSLSTYGNSPLHF; cdr3_nt: TGTGCCAGCAGTTTATCGACCTACGGAAATTCACCCCTCCACTTT
clone_size: -; v_call: TRBV5-5; j_call: TRBJ1-4; d_call: -; cdr3_aa: CASSPARGPNEKLFF; cdr3_nt: TGTGCCAGCAGCCCCGCGCGCGGACCTAATGAAAAACTGTTTTTT
clone_size: few; v_call: TRBV7-9; j_call: TRBJ2-1; d_call: TRBD2; cdr3_aa: CASSLATSGMGEQFF; cdr3_nt: TGTGCCAGCAGCTTAGCGACTAGCGGGATGGGTGAGCAGTTCTTC
clone_size: -; v_call: TRBV21-1; j_call: TRBJ1-2; d_call: -; cdr3_aa: CASSKGCRDRINYGYTF; cdr3_nt: TGTGCCAGCAGCAAAGGATGTAGGGACAGGATAAACTATGGCTACACCTTC
clone_size: -; v_call: TRBV7-3; j_call: TRBJ2-6; d_call: -; cdr3_aa: CASSFQGTPGANVLTF; cdr3_nt: TGTGCCAGCAGCTTCCAGGGAACCCCTGGGGCCAACGTCCTGACTTTC
clone_size: -; v_call: TRBV7-9; j_call: TRBJ1-6; d_call: TRBD1; cdr3_aa: CASSPDRGGNSPLHF; cdr3_nt: TGTGCCAGCAGCCCAGACAGGGGAGGGAATTCACCCCTCCACTTT
clone_size: -; v_call: TRBV2; j_call: TRBJ2-2; d_call: -; cdr3_aa: CASSGGEISPGELFF; cdr3_nt: TGTGCCAGCAGTGGGGGGGAAATCTCCCCCGGGGAGCTGTTTTTT
clone_size: -; v_call: TRBV12-3/TRBV12-4; j_call: TRBJ1-1; d_call: -; cdr3_aa: CASSLWGNTEAFF; cdr3_nt: TGTGCCAGCAGTTTATGGGGGAACACTGAAGCTTTCTTT
clone_size: -; v_call: TRBV12-3/TRBV12-4; j_call: TRBJ1-5; d_call: -; cdr3_aa: CASSRAHQPQHF; cdr3_nt: TGTGCCAGCAGCAGGGCCCATCAGCCCCAGCATTTT
clone_size: -; v_call: TRBV2; j_call: TRBJ1-1; d_call: -; cdr3_aa: CASSEARRNTEAFF; cdr3_nt: TGTGCCAGCAGTGAAGCGCGTCGGAACACTGAAGCTTTCTTT
clone_size: -; v_call: TRBV9; j_call: TRBJ2-4; d_call: -; cdr3_aa: CASSVRPSGTKNIQYF; cdr3_nt: TGTGCCAGCAGCGTGAGACCCTCGGGAACCAAAAACATTCAGTACTTC
clone_size: -; v_call: TRBV5-1; j_call: TRBJ2-7; d_call: TRBD2; cdr3_aa: CASRESTSGAYEQYF; cdr3_nt: TGCGCCAGCAGGGAGAGTACTAGCGGGGCCTACGAGCAGTACTTC
clone_size: -; v_call: TRBV23-1; j_call: TRBJ1-4; d_call: -; cdr3_aa: CASSVRKPPEKLFF; cdr3_nt: TGCGCCAGCAGTGTCAGGAAGCCGCCTGAAAAACTGTTTTTT
clone_size: -; v_call: TRBV11-2; j_call: TRBJ2-1; d_call: TRBD2; cdr3_aa: CASSEQGGRAGEQFF; cdr3_nt: TGTGCCAGCAGCGAACAAGGCGGGAGGGCAGGGGAGCAGTTCTTC
clone_size: -; v_call: TRBV6-5; j_call: TRBJ2-1; d_call: -; cdr3_aa: CASSYGRFGRNEQFF; cdr3_nt: TGTGCCAGCAGTTACGGGCGTTTTGGTAGGAATGAGCAGTTCTTC
clone_size: -; v_call: TRBV27; j_call: TRBJ1-5; d_call: -; cdr3_aa: CASSLWGSQPQHF; cdr3_nt: TGTGCCAGCAGTTTATGGGGGAGTCAGCCCCAGCATTTT
clone_size: -; v_call: TRBV5-1; j_call: TRBJ2-1; d_call: TRBD2; cdr3_aa: CASSPGTRGFDNEQFF; cdr3_nt: TGCGCCAGCAGCCCCGGGACTAGGGGTTTTGACAATGAGCAGTTCTTC
clone_size: -; v_call: TRBV15; j_call: TRBJ1-1; d_call: -; cdr3_aa: CATSRDRVNTEAFF; cdr3_nt: TGTGCCACCAGCAGAGATAGGGTGAACACTGAAGCTTTCTTT